Below are 5 T cell receptor beta chains sequenced from a single sample in a study of shared clonotypes between healthy human individuals (dated by TCRdb to between 2020 and 2021). Receptor amplification or capture employed the immunoSEQ multiplex PCR assay. As stored in TCRdb, this immuneACCESS dataset retains in-frame rearrangements with V and J assigned. A fraction of the clones does not appear; measured against another copy, unresolved V genes explain less than half of the discrepancy, and the remainder lacks a known reason. The sample table contains more than 400,000 clones; only one count was recorded for 81% of them. About 12% of the sample is in the top ten clones. Sequencing input: PBMCs. These receptors came from a middle-aged woman in good health. Some clones in this sample may be carry-over from other donors' samples.

The chain employs TRBV23-1 and TRBJ2-5, with TRBD2 matching over 14 bases. TRBV23-1 is recorded as an ORF, its role being uncertain. The CDR3 consists of 19 residues. The V segment lost 5 bases and the J segment 2 bases; nucleotides outside the gene matches: 13. CDR3 loop: CASSIGTWTSGRPQETQYF. CDR3 nucleotides: TGCGCCAGCAGTATAGGTACTTGGACTAGCGGGAGGCCACAAGAGACCCAGTACTTC.

A word on this clone: Other DNA sequences in the same sample also yield this CDR3. The rearrangement uses TRBV9 and TRBJ2-7, with a weak D call TRBD2 (5 bases). Germline V CDR1 and CDR2: SGDLS, YYNGEE. Trimming took off 4 bases at V and 0 bases at J, with 11 bases between the two ends. The CDR3 totals 14 residues. CDR3 coding DNA: TGTGCCAGCAGCCCGGGAACCCACTCCTACGAGCAGTACTTC. As protein: CASSPGTHSYEQYF.

On this clone: This probably arose from a read error, given a far larger clone one base away. The gene calls are TRBV1 and TRBJ1-5; the table calls TRBD1, which could not be checked here. TRBV1 represents a pseudogene. CDR3 length equals 18 residues. The CDR3 is CTSNRVGRGLGSNQPQHF. The CDR3 nucleotides read TGCACCAGCAACCGAGTGGGCAGGGGGCTCGGTAGCAATCAGCCCCAGCATTTT.

Points on this clone: This is likely an artifact of a read error, given a far larger clone one base away. This chain joins TRBV7-8 and TRBJ2-7, with a possible D match to TRBD1 (5 bases). In germline, CDR1 is SGHVS, CDR2 FQNEAQ. CDR3 length: 15 residues. V was shortened by 3 bases and J by 0 bases, with 12 bases between the two germline ends. The CDR3 region is CASSFGAGGSYEQYF. In DNA form, the CDR3 reads TGTGCCAGCAGCTTTGGGGCTGGCGGCTCCTACGAGCAGTACTTC.

The CDR3 reads CASSSSTGADTQYF. In DNA form, the CDR3 reads TGCGCCAGCAGTTCGTCGACAGGGGCGGATACGCAGTATTTT. This rearrangement joins TRBV10-1 to TRBJ2-3; 8 bases map to TRBD1. CDR1 is WNHNN, CDR2 SYGVQD, per germline (reference sequence). CDR3 length equals 14 residues. J was trimmed by 6 bases and V by 5 bases; bases with no gene match: 7.